The clone carrying this T cell receptor (beta chain) was recorded a few times. The antigen is not known. Cultured CD4+ T-cell DNA underwent Oncomine TCR Beta short-read sequencing. From the PCR reads, TCRdb called clonotypes with MiXCR, one entry per CDR3 protein. This table has under 15,000 distinct CDR3 sequences, 40% appearing once. This sample was taken from a study of vaccination and CD4 T cells after COVID-19. Looking at the study overall: Post-diagnosis, post-COVID samples were collected after a median around 100 days, ranging 35 to 161.

The germline V gene has CDR1 SEHNR and CDR2 FQNEAQ (reference sequence). The length of the CDR3 is 15 residues. V dropped 4 bases and J dropped 0 bases, with 13 bases sitting between them. Treatment given: approximately 9-day PBMC culture with coronavirus spike peptide pools or control peptides (ViraFEST assay). The material sequenced was CD4+ T cells from blood, cultured in vitro. This receptor was obtained from a human donor who had recovered from COVID-19. The V gene is TRBV7-9, the J gene TRBJ2-7; D gene ambiguous. This CDR3 reads CASSSGSTSSYEQYF. In nucleotides, the CDR3 is TGTGCCAGCAGCTCCGGCTCCACGAGCTCCTACGAGCAGTACTTC.